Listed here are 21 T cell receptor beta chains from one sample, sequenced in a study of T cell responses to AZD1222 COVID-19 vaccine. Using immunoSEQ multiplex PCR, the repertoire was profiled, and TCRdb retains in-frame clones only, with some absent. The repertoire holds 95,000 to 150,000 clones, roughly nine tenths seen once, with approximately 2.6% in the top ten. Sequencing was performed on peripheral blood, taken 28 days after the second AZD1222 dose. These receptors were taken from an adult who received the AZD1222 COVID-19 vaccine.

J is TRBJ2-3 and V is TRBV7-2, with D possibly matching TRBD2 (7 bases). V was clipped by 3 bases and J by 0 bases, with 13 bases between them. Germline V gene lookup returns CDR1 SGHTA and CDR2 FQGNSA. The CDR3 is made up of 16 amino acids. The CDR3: CASSFRTGGSTDTQYF. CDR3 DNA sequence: TGTGCCAGCAGCTTCCGGACGGGGGGCAGCACAGATACGCAGTATTTT.

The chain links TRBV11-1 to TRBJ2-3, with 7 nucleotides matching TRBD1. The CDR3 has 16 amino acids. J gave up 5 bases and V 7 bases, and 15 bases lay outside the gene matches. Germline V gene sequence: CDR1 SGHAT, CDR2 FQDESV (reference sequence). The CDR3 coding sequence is TGTGCCAGCAAACCCCGGGACAGACAGTGGGAAGATACGCAGTATTTT. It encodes CASKPRDRQWEDTQYF.

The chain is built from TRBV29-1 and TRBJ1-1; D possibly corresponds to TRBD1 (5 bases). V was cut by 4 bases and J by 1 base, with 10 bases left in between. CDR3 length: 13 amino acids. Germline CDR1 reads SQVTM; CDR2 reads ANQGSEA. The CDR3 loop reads CSVARGGNTEAFF. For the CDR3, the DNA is TGCAGCGTTGCTAGGGGAGGGAACACTGAAGCTTTCTTT.

CDR3 coding DNA: TGTGCCAGTAGTATAAGGGGACTTAATTACAATGAGCAGTTCTTC. It yields the protein CASSIRGLNYNEQFF. This rearrangement joins TRBV19 to TRBJ2-1; D is possibly TRBD2 (6 bases). The V end was cut by 2 bases, the J end by 4 bases, with 12 bases between. CDR1 is LNHDA, CDR2 SQIVND, per germline (reference sequence). CDR3 size: 15 residues.

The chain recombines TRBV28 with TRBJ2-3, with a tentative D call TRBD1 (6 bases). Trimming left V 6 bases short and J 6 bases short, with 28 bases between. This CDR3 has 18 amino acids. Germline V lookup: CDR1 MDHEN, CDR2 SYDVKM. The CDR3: CASSKRGGRARPRDTQYF. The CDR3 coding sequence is TGTGCCAGCAGCAAACGAGGGGGAAGGGCCCGTCCCCGGGATACGCAGTATTTT.

CDR3 amino acids: CASRRNPSTDTQYF. The DNA of the CDR3 is TGTGCCAGCAGGAGAAACCCTAGCACAGATACGCAGTATTTT. The chain recombines TRBV2 with TRBJ2-3; D is unclear. Deletions cut 6 bases from V and 0 bases from J, with 10 bases between. The V gene's germline CDR1 is SNHLY and CDR2 FYNNEI. The CDR3 is 14 amino acids.

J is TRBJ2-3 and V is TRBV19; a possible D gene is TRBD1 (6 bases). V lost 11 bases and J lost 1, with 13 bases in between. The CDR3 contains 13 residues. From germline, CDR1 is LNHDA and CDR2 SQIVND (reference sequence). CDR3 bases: TGTGCCGCCAGGGGTGGGGGCACAGATACGCAGTATTTT. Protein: CAARGGGTDTQYF.

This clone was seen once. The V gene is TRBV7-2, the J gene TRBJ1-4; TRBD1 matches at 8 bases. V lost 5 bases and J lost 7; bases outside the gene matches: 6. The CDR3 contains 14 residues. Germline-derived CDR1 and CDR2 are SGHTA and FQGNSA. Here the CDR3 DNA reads TGTGCCAGCAGCATAGGACAGGGCAGTGAAAAACTGTTTTTT. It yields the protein CASSIGQGSEKLFF.

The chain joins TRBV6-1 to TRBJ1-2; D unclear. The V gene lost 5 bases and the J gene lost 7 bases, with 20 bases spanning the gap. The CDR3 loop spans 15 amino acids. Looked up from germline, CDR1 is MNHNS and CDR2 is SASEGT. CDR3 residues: CASSTQEVGRGGYTF. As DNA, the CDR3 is TGTGCCAGCAGTACCCAGGAGGTAGGGCGAGGTGGCTACACCTTC.

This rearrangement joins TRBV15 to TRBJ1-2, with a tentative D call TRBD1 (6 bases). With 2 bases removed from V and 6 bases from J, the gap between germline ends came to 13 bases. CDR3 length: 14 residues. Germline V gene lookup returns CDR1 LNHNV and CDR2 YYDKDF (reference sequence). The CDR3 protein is CATSRQSGDHGYTF. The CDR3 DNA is TGTGCCACCAGCAGACAGTCAGGGGATCATGGCTACACCTTC.

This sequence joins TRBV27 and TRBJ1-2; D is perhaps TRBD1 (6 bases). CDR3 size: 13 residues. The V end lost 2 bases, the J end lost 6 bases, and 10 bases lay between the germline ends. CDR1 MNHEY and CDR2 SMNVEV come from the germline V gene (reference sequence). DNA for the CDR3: TGTGCCAGCAGTTTAAGTTGGGGGCATGGCTACACCTTC. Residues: CASSLSWGHGYTF.

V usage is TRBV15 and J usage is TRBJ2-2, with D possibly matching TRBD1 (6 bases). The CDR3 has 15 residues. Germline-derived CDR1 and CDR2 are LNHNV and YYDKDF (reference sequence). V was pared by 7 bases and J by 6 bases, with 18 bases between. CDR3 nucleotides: TGTGCCACCACCGAGGACAGTTCGGCGGCCGGGGAGCTGTTTTTT. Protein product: CATTEDSSAAGELFF.

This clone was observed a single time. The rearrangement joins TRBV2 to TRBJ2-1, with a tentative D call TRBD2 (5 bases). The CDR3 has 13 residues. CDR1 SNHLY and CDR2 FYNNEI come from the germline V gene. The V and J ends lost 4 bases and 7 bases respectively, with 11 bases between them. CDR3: CASSGYSGNEQFF. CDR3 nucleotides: TGTGCCAGCAGTGGGTACTCGGGGAATGAGCAGTTCTTC.

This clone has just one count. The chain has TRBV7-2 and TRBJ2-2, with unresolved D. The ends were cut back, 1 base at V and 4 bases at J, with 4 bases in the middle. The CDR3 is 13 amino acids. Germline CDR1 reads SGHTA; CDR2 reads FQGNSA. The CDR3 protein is CASSLVSTGELFF. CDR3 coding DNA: TGTGCCAGCAGCTTAGTGAGCACCGGGGAGCTGTTTTTT.

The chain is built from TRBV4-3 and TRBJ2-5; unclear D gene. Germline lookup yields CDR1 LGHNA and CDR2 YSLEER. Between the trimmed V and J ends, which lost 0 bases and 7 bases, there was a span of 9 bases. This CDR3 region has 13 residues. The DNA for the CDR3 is TGCGCCAGCAGCCAAGATTACCCGGGGACCCAGTACTTC. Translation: CASSQDYPGTQYF.

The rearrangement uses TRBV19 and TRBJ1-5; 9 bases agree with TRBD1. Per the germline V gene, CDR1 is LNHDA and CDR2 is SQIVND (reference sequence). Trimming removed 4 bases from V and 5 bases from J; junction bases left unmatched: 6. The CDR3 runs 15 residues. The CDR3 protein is CASSKQGAGDQPQHF. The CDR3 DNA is TGTGCCAGTAGTAAACAGGGGGCAGGGGATCAGCCCCAGCATTTT.

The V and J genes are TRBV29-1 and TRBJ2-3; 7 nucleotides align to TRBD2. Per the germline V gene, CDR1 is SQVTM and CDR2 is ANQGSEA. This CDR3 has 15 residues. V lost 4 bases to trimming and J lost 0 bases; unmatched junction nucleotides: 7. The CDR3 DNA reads TGCAGCGTTGTCCTCGGCGGGAGTAGCACAGATACGCAGTATTTT. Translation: CSVVLGGSSTDTQYF.

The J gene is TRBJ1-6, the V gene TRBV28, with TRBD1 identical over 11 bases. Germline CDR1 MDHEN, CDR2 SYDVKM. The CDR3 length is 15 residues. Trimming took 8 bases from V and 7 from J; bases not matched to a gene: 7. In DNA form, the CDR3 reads TGTGCCAGCCGATGGCGGGACAGGGGGAATTCACCCCTCCACTTT. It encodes CASRWRDRGNSPLHF. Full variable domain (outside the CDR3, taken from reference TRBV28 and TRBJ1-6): DVKVTQSSRYLVKRTGEKVFLECVQDMDHENMFWYRQDPGLGLRLIYFSYDVKMKEKGDIPEGYSVSREKKERFSLILESASTNQTSMYLCASRWRDRGNSPLHFGNGTRLTVT.

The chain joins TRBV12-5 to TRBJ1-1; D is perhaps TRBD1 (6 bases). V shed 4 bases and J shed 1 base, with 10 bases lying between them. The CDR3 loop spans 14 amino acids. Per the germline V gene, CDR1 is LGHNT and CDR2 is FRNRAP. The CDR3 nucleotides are TGTGCTAGTGGTTCGGACAGACCGAACACTGAAGCTTTCTTT. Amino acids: CASGSDRPNTEAFF.

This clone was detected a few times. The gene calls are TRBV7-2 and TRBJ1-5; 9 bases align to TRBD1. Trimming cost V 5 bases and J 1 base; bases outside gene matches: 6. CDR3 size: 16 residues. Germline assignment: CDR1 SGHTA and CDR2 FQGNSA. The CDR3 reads CASSTTGGASNQPQHF. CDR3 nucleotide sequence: TGTGCCAGCAGCACAACAGGGGGCGCGAGCAATCAGCCCCAGCATTTT.

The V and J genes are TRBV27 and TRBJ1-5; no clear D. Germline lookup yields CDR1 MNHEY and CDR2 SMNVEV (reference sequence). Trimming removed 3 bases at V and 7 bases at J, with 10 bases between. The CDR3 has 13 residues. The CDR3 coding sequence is TGTGCCAGCAGTTTTACCGGTGGCCAGCCCCAGCATTTT. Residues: CASSFTGGQPQHF.